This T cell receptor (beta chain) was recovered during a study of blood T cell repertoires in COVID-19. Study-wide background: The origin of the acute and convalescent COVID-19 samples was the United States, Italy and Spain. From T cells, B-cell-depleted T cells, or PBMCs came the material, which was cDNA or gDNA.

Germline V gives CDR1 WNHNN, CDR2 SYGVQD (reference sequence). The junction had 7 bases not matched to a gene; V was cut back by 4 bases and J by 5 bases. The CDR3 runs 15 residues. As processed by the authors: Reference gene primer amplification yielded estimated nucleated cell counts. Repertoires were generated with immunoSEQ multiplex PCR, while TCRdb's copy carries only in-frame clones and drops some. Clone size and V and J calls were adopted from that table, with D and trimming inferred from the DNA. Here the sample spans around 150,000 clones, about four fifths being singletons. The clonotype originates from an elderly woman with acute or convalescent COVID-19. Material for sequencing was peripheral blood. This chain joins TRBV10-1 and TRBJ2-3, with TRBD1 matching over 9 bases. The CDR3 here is CASSVGQGGRDTQYF. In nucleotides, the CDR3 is TGCGCCAGCAGTGTGGGACAGGGTGGCAGAGATACGCAGTATTTT.